These 15 T cell receptor beta chains were sequenced from one sample in a study of regulatory T cells in long-lasting Graves disease. Assembly of TCR beta libraries relied on iRepertoire HTBI primers together with Arm-PCR of CDR3 regions. TCRdb redid the calling of the multiplex PCR reads with MiXCR, one entry per CDR3 protein. The sample comprises roughly 500,000 distinct CDR3 sequences, less than 25% of which are singletons, and 7.8% rests with the top ten. Time point in this sample: persistent/refractory GD, antithyroid drugs over 5 years with positive TRAb. TCR sequences were obtained from RNA taken from PBMCs. The source material was peripheral blood mononuclear cells (PBMCs), sampled when the disease was refractory, from a patient treated with antithyroid drugs. The source is a female donor with Graves disease.

The rearrangement joins TRBV5-5 to TRBJ2-7; D call uncertain. Looked up from germline, CDR1 is SGHKS and CDR2 is YYEKEE (reference sequence). V was cut by 4 bases and J by 3 bases, with 17 bases left in between. The CDR3 consists of 15 residues. The CDR3, as DNA: TGTGCCAGCAGCGCTACAGCCGCCTTGGGCTACGAGCAGTACTTC. Translated, it gives CASSATAALGYEQYF.

V and J are TRBV28 and TRBJ2-3; possible D gene TRBD2, 6 bases. Germline V gene sequence: CDR1 MDHEN, CDR2 SYDVKM. CDR3 size: 16 residues. V was trimmed by 2 bases and J by 6 bases, leaving 18 bases between them. The CDR3 loop is CASSLPGREKRDTQYF. Here the CDR3 DNA reads TGTGCCAGCAGTTTACCAGGGCGGGAAAAGCGGGATACGCAGTATTTT.

The chain joins TRBV30 to TRBJ2-1, with TRBD2 matching 7 bases. The V gene end was trimmed by 4 bases and the J gene end by 10 bases; junction bases not matched to a gene: 7. The germline CDR1 and CDR2 sequences are GTSNPN and SVGIG (reference sequence). CDR3 size: 12 residues. The CDR3 DNA is TGTGCCTGGAAAATGGGAGGGGCAGAGCAGTTCTTC. Translation gives CAWKMGGAEQFF. The full variable domain, its missing parts supplied by reference TRBV30 and TRBJ2-1, is SQTIHQWPATLVQPVGSPLSLECTVEGTSNPNLYWYRQAAGRGLQLLFYSVGIGQISSEVPQNLSASRPQDRQFILSSKKLLLSDSGFYLCAWKMGGAEQFFGPGTRLTVL.

This clonotype has at least ten counts. The chain couples TRBV30 to TRBJ1-1; 7 nucleotides agree with TRBD1. Germline-derived CDR1 and CDR2 are GTSNPN and SVGIG (reference sequence). J was trimmed by 0 bases and V by 5 bases; bases with no gene match: 6. This CDR3 has 14 residues. The CDR3 DNA sequence: TGTGCCTGGGGAGAGGACAGGTTGAACACTGAAGCTTTCTTT. It encodes CAWGEDRLNTEAFF.

There are a few counts of this clonotype. This chain links TRBV7-9 with TRBJ1-2, with 9 bases fitting TRBD1. The CDR3 consists of 14 residues. After removal of 3 bases from V and 7 bases from J, the junction contained 6 bases not matched to a gene. Germline V gives CDR1 SEHNR, CDR2 FQNEAQ (reference sequence). The CDR3 nucleotides read TGTGCCAGCAGCTTTCCGGGACAGGGATCTGGCTACACCTTC. Translated: CASSFPGQGSGYTF.

The chain employs TRBV11-2 and TRBJ2-5; TRBD2 aligns across 7 bases. V lost 5 bases and J lost 2; bases outside the gene matches: 11. This CDR3 region has 16 residues. Germline lookup yields CDR1 SGHAT and CDR2 FQNNGV. CDR3 sequence (DNA): TGTGCCAGCAGCCTCGCTAGCGGTACCGTACAAGAGACCCAGTACTTC. It specifies CASSLASGTVQETQYF.

This clonotype was observed a few times. J is TRBJ1-3 and V is TRBV5-1; D gene uncertain. The germline gives CDR1 SGHRS, CDR2 YFSETQ. CDR3 size: 14 residues. Trimming pared 9 bases from V and 0 bases from J, leaving 13 bases between. The CDR3 bases are TGCGCCACTGGACCAGGCGACTCTGGAAACACCATATATTTT. This translates into CATGPGDSGNTIYF.

At least ten counts were recorded for this clonotype. The chain combines TRBV29-1 with TRBJ1-1, with D possibly being TRBD1 (5 bases). Germline V CDR1 and CDR2: SQVTM, ANQGSEA. V lost 6 bases and J lost 5, with 16 bases in between. This CDR3 spans 13 amino acids. The CDR3, as DNA: TGCAGCGTCCTCGGGGGACGGTATACTGAAGCTTTCTTT. As protein: CSVLGGRYTEAFF.

V usage is TRBV7-2 and J usage is TRBJ1-2; D remains ambiguous. This CDR3 comprises 16 residues. V shed 3 bases and J shed 7 bases, with 21 bases lying between them. The germline V gene has CDR1 SGHTA and CDR2 FQGNSA. CDR3 nucleotides: TGTGCCAGCAGCTTCATAAGGGTTGGGTTTTTGGGTGGCTACACCTTC. Translation: CASSFIRVGFLGGYTF.

The V gene is TRBV27, the J gene TRBJ2-7; 9 positions agree with TRBD1. The V gene end was trimmed by 8 bases and the J gene end by 5 bases; junction bases not matched to a gene: 13. Germline lookup yields CDR1 MNHEY and CDR2 SMNVEV (reference sequence). This CDR3 has 15 amino acids. The chain's CDR3 is CASGDRAKPKNEQYF. CDR3 DNA sequence: TGTGCCAGCGGGGACAGGGCCAAGCCAAAGAACGAGCAGTACTTC.

This clonotype came up many times. The chain couples TRBV6-1 to TRBJ2-5, with 13 nucleotides matching TRBD2. This CDR3 has 14 amino acids. Unmatched junction bases numbered 7, after V lost 8 bases and J lost 7 bases. Germline CDR1 and CDR2: MNHNS and SASEGT. The CDR3 protein is CASGGLAGDVTQYF. The CDR3 DNA reads as TGTGCCAGCGGCGGACTAGCGGGAGATGTGACCCAGTACTTC.

This clonotype came up many times. J is TRBJ2-7 and V is TRBV19; 9 positions agree with TRBD2. With V trimmed by 10 bases and J by 3 bases, 7 bases remained unmatched. The germline V gene encodes CDR1 LNHDA and CDR2 SQIVND (reference sequence). This CDR3 is 13 amino acids long. This CDR3 reads CATQIAGDYEQYF. The CDR3 DNA sequence: TGTGCCACCCAGATAGCGGGGGACTACGAGCAGTACTTC. Full variable domain (missing parts from reference TRBV19 and TRBJ2-7): DGGITQSPKYLFRKEGQNVTLSCEQNLNHDAMYWYRQDPGQGLRLIYYSQIVNDFQKGDIAEGYSVSREKKESFPLTVTSAQKNPTAFYLCATQIAGDYEQYFGPGTRLTVT.

This clonotype was seen a few times. The chain combines TRBV7-9 with TRBJ2-7; TRBD2 agrees at 11 bases. This CDR3 has 17 residues. The junction had 13 bases not matched to a gene; V was cut back by 6 bases and J by 3 bases. CDR1 SEHNR and CDR2 FQNEAQ come from the germline V gene (reference sequence). The CDR3 DNA follows: TGTGCCAGCAGTCAAGGGACTAGCGGATTTGCAATCTACGAGCAGTACTTC. Amino acids: CASSQGTSGFAIYEQYF.

This clonotype came up many times. The chain employs TRBV28 and TRBJ2-7, with D tentatively TRBD2 (5 bases). CDR3 length equals 16 residues. Germline CDR1 MDHEN, CDR2 SYDVKM. The V end was cut by 0 bases, the J end by 4 bases, with 16 bases between. The CDR3, as DNA: TGTGCCAGCAGTTTATGGCGTGGGAGCCGAGGGTACGAGCAGTACTTC. Translated, it gives CASSLWRGSRGYEQYF.

The gene calls are TRBV20-1 and TRBJ2-7; 8 bases map to TRBD2. The V and J ends lost 5 bases and 6 bases, in that order; junction bases with no gene match: 12. This CDR3 comprises 14 residues. Per the germline V gene, CDR1 is DFQATT and CDR2 is SNEGSKA (reference sequence). The CDR3 is CSAPPYGRAGEQYF. In nucleotides, the CDR3 is TGCAGTGCTCCCCCCTACGGGAGGGCCGGCGAGCAGTACTTC.